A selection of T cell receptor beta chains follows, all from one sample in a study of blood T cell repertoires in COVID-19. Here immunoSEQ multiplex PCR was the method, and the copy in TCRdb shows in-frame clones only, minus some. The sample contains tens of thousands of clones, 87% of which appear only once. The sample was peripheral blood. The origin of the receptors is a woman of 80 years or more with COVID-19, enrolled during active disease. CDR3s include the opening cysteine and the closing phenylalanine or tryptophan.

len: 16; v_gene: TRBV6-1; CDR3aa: CASSENVRHSGNTIYF
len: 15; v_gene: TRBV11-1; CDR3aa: CASSQPGGRGYGYTF
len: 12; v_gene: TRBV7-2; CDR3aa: CASSFRVGELFF
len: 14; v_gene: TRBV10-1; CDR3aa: CASSSQGNTGELFF
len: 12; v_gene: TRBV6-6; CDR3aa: CASRNLNTEAFF
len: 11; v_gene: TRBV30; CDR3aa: CATTMNTEAFF
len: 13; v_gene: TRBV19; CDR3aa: CASSKDRGNEQFF
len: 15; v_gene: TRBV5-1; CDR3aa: CASFPGLAGADTQYF
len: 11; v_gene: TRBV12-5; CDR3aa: CASGTGDTQYF
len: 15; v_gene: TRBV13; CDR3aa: CASSAGTEYNSPLHF
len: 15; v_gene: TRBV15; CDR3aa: CATSSPGQPGNTIYF
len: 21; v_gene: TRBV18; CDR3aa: CASSPLPGQGALIRNTGELFF
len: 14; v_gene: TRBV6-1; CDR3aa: CASSEASSGGALFF
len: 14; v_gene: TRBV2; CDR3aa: CASRDRTGLEKLFF
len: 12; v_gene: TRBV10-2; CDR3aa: CASSPGNQPQHF
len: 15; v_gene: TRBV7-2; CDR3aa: CASSFRQGSNYGYTF
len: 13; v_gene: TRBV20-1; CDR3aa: CSASGDSGNTIYF
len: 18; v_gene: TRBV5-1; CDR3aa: CASSLGTSRTADNYGYTF
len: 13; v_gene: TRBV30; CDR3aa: CAWRTPGGTEAFF
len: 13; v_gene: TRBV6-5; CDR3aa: CASSYRRGGEQFF
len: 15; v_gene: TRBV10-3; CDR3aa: CAISENGAGNQPQHF
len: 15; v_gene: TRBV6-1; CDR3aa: CASSEVAGAGETQYF
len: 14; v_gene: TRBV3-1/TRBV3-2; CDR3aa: CASQGGQGAGGYTF
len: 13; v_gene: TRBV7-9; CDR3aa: CASRAGSSYEQYF
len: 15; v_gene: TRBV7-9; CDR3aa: CASSEPLLAAETQYF
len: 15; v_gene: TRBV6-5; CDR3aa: CASSPKQGLGSPLHF
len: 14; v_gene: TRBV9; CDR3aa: CASSATRGGETQYF
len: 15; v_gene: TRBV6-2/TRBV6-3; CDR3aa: CASSSLLGERGEQYF
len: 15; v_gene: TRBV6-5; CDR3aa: CASLPTGGSYNEQFF
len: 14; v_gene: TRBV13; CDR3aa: CASRGGRNRAEAFF
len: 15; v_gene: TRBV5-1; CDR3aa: CASSPQGAVADTQYF
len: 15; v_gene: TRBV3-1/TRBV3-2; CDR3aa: CASSQGGQGTGELFF
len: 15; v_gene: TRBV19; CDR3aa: CASSSSSGGEETQYF
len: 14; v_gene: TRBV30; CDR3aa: CAWSQGGGDQPQHF
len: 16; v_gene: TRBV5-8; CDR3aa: CASSRYLLAGGETQYF
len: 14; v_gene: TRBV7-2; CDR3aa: CASSLVRGNYGYTF
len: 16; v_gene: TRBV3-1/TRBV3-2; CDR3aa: CASSLWGGGENTEAFF
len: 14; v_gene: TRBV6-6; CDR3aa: CASSYSPGSETQYF
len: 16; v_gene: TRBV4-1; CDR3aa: CASSPRLAGSPGELFF
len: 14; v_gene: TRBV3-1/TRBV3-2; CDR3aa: CASSPGQGRTEAFF
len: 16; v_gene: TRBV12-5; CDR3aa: CASAFGQGLMNTEAFF
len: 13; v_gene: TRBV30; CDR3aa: CAWRGRAQEKLFF
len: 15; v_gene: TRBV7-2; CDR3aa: CASSLTGFSGNTIYF
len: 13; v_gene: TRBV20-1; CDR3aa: CSAGGTASYEQYF
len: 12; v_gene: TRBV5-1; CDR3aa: CASSGAFRGYTF
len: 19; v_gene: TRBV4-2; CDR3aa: CASSQDPAGGLSGANVLTF
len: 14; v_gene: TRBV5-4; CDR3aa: CASSPGQGRYEQYF
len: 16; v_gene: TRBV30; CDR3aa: CAWSADRGSLQETQYF
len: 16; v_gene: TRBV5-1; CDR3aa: CASSWGGTSFIETQYF
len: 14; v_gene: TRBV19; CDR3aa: CASSIQLGTGTQHF
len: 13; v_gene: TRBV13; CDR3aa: CASSLLAGGAQYF
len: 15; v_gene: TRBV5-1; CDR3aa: CASSLAEGAHTEAFF
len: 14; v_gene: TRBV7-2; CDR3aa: CASSPAGGTGELFF
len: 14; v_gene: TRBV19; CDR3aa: CASSIKRTGTEAFF